The 12 T cell receptor beta chains given below trace back to one sample, sequenced in a study of identical twins. TCRdb re-called the 5' RACE reads with MiXCR, one entry per CDR3 protein. The sample lists roughly 280,000 distinct CDR3 sequences; more than 8% were seen once. Another study also made use of these data, one on yellow fever vaccine responses in identical twins.

Sequences were obtained from CD8+ T cells sorted from blood. The receptor set was obtained from a woman between 18 and 29 years old in good health.

This clonotype was seen a few times. The rearrangement joins TRBV27 to TRBJ1-5; possible D gene TRBD1, 5 bases. The CDR3 spans 18 residues. V was clipped by 6 bases and J by 6 bases, with 27 bases between them. Germline V gene lookup returns CDR1 MNHEY and CDR2 SMNVEV (reference sequence). CDR3 sequence reads: CASRSYGGPPPGSQPQHF. The DNA for the CDR3 is TGTGCCAGCAGGTCCTATGGGGGTCCCCCGCCCGGGAGTCAGCCCCAGCATTTT.

This clonotype showed up many times. The chain couples TRBV29-1 to TRBJ1-6, with TRBD1 matching 10 bases. This CDR3 comprises 15 residues. Per germline, CDR1 SQVTM and CDR2 ANQGSEA. V trimming: 7 bases; J trimming: 4 bases; junction bases outside the gene matches: 7. The DNA of the CDR3 is TGCAGCGGAGATTCGGGACAGGGGTATAATTCACCCCTCCACTTT. It specifies CSGDSGQGYNSPLHF.

This clonotype was detected only a few times. The CDR3 spells CASSKGRGPRETQYF. CDR3 coding DNA: TGTGCCAGCAGCAAAGGGCGGGGGCCGAGGGAGACCCAGTACTTC. This sequence joins TRBV7-2 and TRBJ2-5, with a weak D call TRBD2 (7 bases). Germline CDR1 and CDR2: SGHTA and FQGNSA. Trimming took 5 bases from V and 5 from J, leaving 18 bases between them. CDR3 size: 15 residues.

This clonotype appeared a few times. This chain connects TRBV14 to TRBJ1-2, with TRBD1 as a possible D gene (5 bases). Germline CDR1 and CDR2: SGHDN and FVKESK. The CDR3 sequence is 13 residues long. V gave up 1 base and J gave up 5 bases, with 8 bases separating them. CDR3 coding DNA: TGTGCCAGCAGCCAAGGGGGACTGTATGGCTACACCTTC. Its translation is CASSQGGLYGYTF.

This clonotype has at least ten counts. The DNA for the CDR3 is TGCAGTGCTAGAGGGGAGAGCGGGAGCTCCCACTACGAGCAGTACTTC. This encodes CSARGESGSSHYEQYF. The gene calls are TRBV20-1 and TRBJ2-7; the match to TRBD2 covers 8 bases. The V gene's germline CDR1 is DFQATT and CDR2 SNEGSKA (reference sequence). Germline trimming cut 1 base from V and 3 bases from J; bases unmatched to any gene: 11. There are 16 residues in the CDR3.

This clonotype has a count of ten or more. V gene TRBV4-2 combines with J gene TRBJ2-1; D is tentatively TRBD1 or TRBD2 (5 bases each). Germline V CDR1 and CDR2: LGHNA, YNFKEQ. This CDR3 comprises 16 residues. The V end was cut by 1 base, the J end by 1 base, with 11 bases between. CDR3 DNA sequence: TGTGCCAGCAGCCAAGTCCCGGGGCGATCCTACAATGAGCAGTTCTTC. Its translation: CASSQVPGRSYNEQFF.

This clonotype was seen repeatedly, ten times or more. The CDR3 spells CAISEPDNGDTQYF. The CDR3 DNA is TGTGCCATCAGTGAGCCGGATAATGGGGATACGCAGTATTTT. This chain joins TRBV10-3 and TRBJ2-3; D ambiguous. The CDR3 has 14 residues. CDR1 and CDR2 (germline): ENHRY, SYGVKD. The V end lost 2 bases, the J end lost 6 bases, and 12 bases lay between the germline ends.

This clonotype was observed a handful of times. The chain carries TRBV4-2 and TRBJ2-2, with TRBD1 matching 8 bases. Germline loops: CDR1 LGHNA, CDR2 YNFKEQ. Germline trimming cut 3 bases from V and 5 bases from J; bases unmatched to any gene: 5. The CDR3 totals 15 residues. CDR3 DNA sequence: TGTGCCAGCAGCCATAAAGACAGGGGTACCGGGGAGCTGTTTTTT. Its protein product is CASSHKDRGTGELFF.

This clonotype was detected ten times or more. The J gene is TRBJ2-2, the V gene TRBV6-2 or TRBV6-3; D unresolved. Trimming pared 6 bases from V and 1 base from J, leaving 9 bases between. Germline-derived CDR1 and CDR2 are MNHEY and SVGEGT. The CDR3 loop spans 14 amino acids. The CDR3, as DNA: TGTGCCAGCAGGGAACGACTGAACACCGGGGAGCTGTTTTTT. Encoded protein: CASRERLNTGELFF.

The chain couples TRBV7-8 to TRBJ1-1; D may be TRBD1 (6 bases). V was pared by 1 base and J by 5 bases, with 11 bases between. Germline V gene sequence: CDR1 SGHVS, CDR2 FQNEAQ. The CDR3 runs 14 residues. This CDR3 reads CASSLGNRVTEAFF. CDR3 nucleotide sequence: TGTGCCAGCAGCTTAGGGAACAGGGTGACTGAAGCTTTCTTT.

The rearrangement links TRBV7-9 to TRBJ1-1, with D possibly being TRBD1 (6 bases). The germline gives CDR1 SEHNR, CDR2 FQNEAQ (reference sequence). V gave up 4 bases and J gave up 5 bases, with 17 bases separating them. The CDR3 runs to 15 residues. The CDR3 DNA sequence: TGTGCCAGCAGCTCCACCTGGGGGCGTGAAACTGAAGCTTTCTTT. Translated: CASSSTWGRETEAFF. Together with reference TRBV7-9 and TRBJ1-1, the CDR3 gives the full variable domain: DTGVSQNPRHKITKRGQNVTFRCDPISEHNRLYWYRQTLGQGPEFLTYFQNEAQLEKSRLLSDRFSAERPKGSFSTLEIQRTEQGDSAMYLCASSSTWGRETEAFFGQGTRLTVV.

Ten or more counts support this clonotype. The gene calls are TRBV3-1 and TRBJ2-7; perhaps D is TRBD1 or TRBD2 (5 bases each). The length of the CDR3 is 15 residues. Trimming stripped 3 bases from V and 2 bases from J, with 14 bases between. Germline V CDR1 and CDR2: LGHDT, YNNKEL (reference sequence). The CDR3 spells CASSQNRDGTYEQYF. The CDR3 bases are TGTGCCAGCAGCCAGAACCGGGACGGAACCTACGAGCAGTACTTC.